The 21 T cell receptor beta chains given below trace back to one sample, sequenced in a study of blood T cell repertoires in COVID-19. Data came from immunoSEQ multiplex PCR; TCRdb stores just in-frame clones and leaves some out. The data show 150,000 to 200,000 clones, around 85% seen once. Sequences were obtained from peripheral blood. The receptors here all came from a human donor with acute or convalescent COVID-19. The donor label of this sample is uncertain.

The V call is TRBV5-4, the J call TRBJ1-5; TRBD1 aligns across 7 bases. The V gene's germline CDR1 is SGHNT and CDR2 YYREEE (reference sequence). This CDR3 comprises 13 residues. With V trimmed by 3 bases and J by 4 bases, 1 base remained unmatched. The DNA for the CDR3 is TGTGCCAGCAGCTCGGGACAGAATCAGCCCCAGCATTTT. This codes for CASSSGQNQPQHF.

The chain is built from TRBV30 and TRBJ2-2; D is uncertain. Trimming left V 0 bases short and J 3 bases short, with 8 bases between. This CDR3 spans 14 amino acids. Germline V gives CDR1 GTSNPN, CDR2 SVGIG (reference sequence). CDR3 region: CAWSVARDTGELFF. The DNA for the CDR3 is TGTGCCTGGAGTGTAGCCCGGGACACCGGGGAGCTGTTTTTT. Combining the CDR3 with reference TRBV30 and TRBJ2-2 gives the whole variable domain SQTIHQWPATLVQPVGSPLSLECTVEGTSNPNLYWYRQAAGRGLQLLFYSVGIGQISSEVPQNLSASRPQDRQFILSSKKLLLSDSGFYLCAWSVARDTGELFFGEGSRLTVL.

The J gene is TRBJ1-1, the V gene TRBV6-2 or TRBV6-3, with a tentative D call TRBD1 (5 bases). Per germline, CDR1 MNHEY and CDR2 SVGEGT. CDR3 length: 17 residues. The V gene lost 2 bases and the J gene lost 4 bases, with 20 bases spanning the gap. CDR3 coding DNA: TGTGCCAGCAGTTACGGGGGACTCAACCCGGCTGGCACTGAAGCTTTCTTT. This encodes CASSYGGLNPAGTEAFF.

V usage is TRBV7-8 and J usage is TRBJ1-2; 9 nucleotides align to TRBD1. Germline CDR1 reads SGHVS; CDR2 reads FQNEAQ. J lost 1 base, V lost 1 base, and 4 bases had no gene match. The CDR3 runs 16 residues. CDR3: CASSLGTGGINYGYTF. The DNA for the CDR3 is TGTGCCAGCAGCTTAGGCACAGGGGGCATTAACTATGGCTACACCTTC.

This clone appeared a single time. J is TRBJ2-5 and V is TRBV6-6; tentatively, D is TRBD1 (5 bases). V was cut by 10 bases and J by 5 bases, with 14 bases left in between. The germline V gene has CDR1 MNHNY and CDR2 SVGAGI (reference sequence). The CDR3 contains 12 residues. In DNA form, the CDR3 reads TGTGCCACCCCAGACAGTTGGGAGACCCAGTACTTC. Protein product: CATPDSWETQYF.

Worth noting for this clone: Other DNA sequences within the sample encode an identical CDR3. The rearrangement uses TRBV11-2 and TRBJ2-2; D call uncertain. Germline V gene sequence: CDR1 SGHAT, CDR2 FQNNGV. The CDR3 has 13 residues. Between the trimmed V and J ends, which lost 3 bases and 2 bases, there was a span of 4 bases. This chain's CDR3 is CASSLTNTGELFF. The CDR3 coding sequence is TGTGCCAGCAGCTTGACAAACACCGGGGAGCTGTTTTTT. Looking up the rest from reference TRBV11-2 and TRBJ2-2 gives the full variable domain: EAGVAQSPRYKIIEKRQSVAFWCNPISGHATLYWYQQILGQGPKLLIQFQNNGVVDDSQLPKDRFSAERLKGVDSTLKIQPAKLEDSAVYLCASSLTNTGELFFGEGSRLTVL.

The chain recombines TRBV10-1 with TRBJ2-5, with D maybe TRBD2 (5 bases). Germline values: CDR1 WNHNN, CDR2 SYGVQD (reference sequence). Trimming removed 9 bases from V and 9 bases from J, with 11 bases in between. CDR3 length: 10 amino acids. The CDR3 DNA follows: TGCGCCAGTGATCCGAGGGCCCAGTACTTC. The encoded protein is CASDPRAQYF.

The rearrangement joins TRBV27 to TRBJ1-1, with TRBD1 as a possible D gene (5 bases). V was shortened by 8 bases and J by 4 bases, with 20 bases between the two germline ends. Germline V gives CDR1 MNHEY, CDR2 SMNVEV (reference sequence). The CDR3 is 15 amino acids. The CDR3 coding sequence is TGTGCCAGCGGGGGGGGTTTTGGGGTACGCACTGAAGCTTTCTTT. This translates into CASGGGFGVRTEAFF.

The sample holds one count of this clone. The chain combines TRBV2 with TRBJ1-2; D unclear. This CDR3 comprises 12 residues. The V end lost 5 bases, the J end lost 0 bases, and 4 bases lay between the germline ends. The germline CDR1 and CDR2 sequences are SNHLY and FYNNEI. The CDR3 DNA is TGTGCCAGCAGTTTAGCTAACTATGGCTACACCTTC. It translates to CASSLANYGYTF. Full variable domain (rest looked up from reference TRBV2 and TRBJ1-2): EPEVTQTPSHQVTQMGQEVILRCVPISNHLYFYWYRQILGQKVEFLVSFYNNEISEKSEIFDDQFSVERPDGSNFTLKIRSTKLEDSAMYFCASSLANYGYTFGSGTRLTVV.

This clone came up once. This chain links TRBV5-4 with TRBJ1-4; 8 bases align to TRBD1. CDR3 length: 17 amino acids. From germline, CDR1 is SGHNT and CDR2 YYREEE (reference sequence). V was clipped by 5 bases and J by 3 bases; unmatched bases: 12. The CDR3 DNA follows: TGTGCCAGCAGTCGGGACAGGATGGTAGGGGCTAATGAAAAACTGTTTTTT. As protein: CASSRDRMVGANEKLFF.

The rearrangement links TRBV19 to TRBJ2-7; 8 bases are a match to TRBD1. Germline CDR1 LNHDA, CDR2 SQIVND (reference sequence). The CDR3 totals 15 residues. V lost 3 bases and J lost 2; bases outside the gene matches: 6. The CDR3 nucleotides read TGTGCCAGTAGTATGAGGACAGGGACCGCCTACGAGCAGTACTTC. Protein product: CASSMRTGTAYEQYF.

CDR3 in DNA: TGTGCCAGCACCCGTCAGGGGAACACTGAAGCTTTCTTT. This codes for CASTRQGNTEAFF. V gene TRBV7-9 combines with J gene TRBJ1-1, with TRBD1 as a possible D gene (5 bases). Per the germline V gene, CDR1 is SEHNR and CDR2 is FQNEAQ (reference sequence). V lost 7 bases and J 1 base, leaving 10 bases between the germline ends. This CDR3 comprises 13 residues.

The chain combines TRBV5-6 with TRBJ1-5; 7 bases agree with TRBD1. The V segment lost 4 bases and the J segment 3 bases; nucleotides outside the gene matches: 10. The CDR3 length is 16 residues. Germline-derived CDR1 and CDR2 are SGHDT and YYEEEE. DNA of the CDR3: TGTGCCAGCAGCCGCTATACGGGACAGTCCAATCAGCCCCAGCATTTT. It yields the protein CASSRYTGQSNQPQHF.

This clone is a singleton in its sample. The chain combines TRBV7-2 with TRBJ1-5, with a tentative D call TRBD1 (5 bases). CDR1 and CDR2 from the germline V gene are SGHTA and FQGNSA. The CDR3 totals 16 residues. Between the trimmed V and J ends, which lost 4 bases and 5 bases, there was a span of 18 bases. The CDR3 bases are TGTGCCAGCAGCTCCCCGGGCGGGGGATCCTATCAGCCCCAGCATTTT. Translating it yields CASSSPGGGSYQPQHF.

This rearrangement joins TRBV9 to TRBJ2-7, with TRBD1 matching 10 bases. CDR1 and CDR2 (germline): SGDLS, YYNGEE. CDR3 size: 16 residues. Germline trimming cut 3 bases from V and 4 bases from J; bases unmatched to any gene: 10. The CDR3 is CASSATGGGSFYEQYF. The DNA of the CDR3 is TGTGCCAGCAGCGCGACAGGGGGCGGCAGTTTTTACGAGCAGTACTTC.

This chain's CDR3 is CASSLAGLGMGEQFF. The CDR3 DNA sequence: TGTGCCAGCAGCCTAGCGGGACTAGGGATGGGTGAGCAGTTCTTC. The chain is built from TRBV11-2 and TRBJ2-1; 9 bases agree with TRBD2. The CDR3 has 15 residues. The germline V gene has CDR1 SGHAT and CDR2 FQNNGV. V dropped 5 bases and J dropped 9; count of bases not matched to a gene: 11.

V and J are TRBV29-1 and TRBJ2-7; D not certain. Germline CDR1 SQVTM, CDR2 ANQGSEA. The CDR3 loop spans 11 amino acids. V was pared by 4 bases and J by 4 bases, with 8 bases between. CDR3 loop: CSVGQAYEQYF. CDR3 DNA sequence: TGCAGCGTTGGCCAGGCGTACGAGCAGTACTTC.

V gene TRBV5-1 combines with J gene TRBJ1-1, with TRBD1 matching over 12 bases. Trimming removed 1 base from V and 2 bases from J; junction bases left unmatched: 12. Germline V gives CDR1 SGHRS, CDR2 YFSETQ. The CDR3 runs to 19 residues. The CDR3 DNA reads TGCGCCAGCAGCTTGTCTAAAGGGACAGGGGGCTTGTTCAACACTGAAGCTTTCTTT. As protein: CASSLSKGTGGLFNTEAFF.

The rearrangement links TRBV15 to TRBJ1-6; 9 nucleotides line up with TRBD1. Germline V gene lookup returns CDR1 LNHNV and CDR2 YYDKDF (reference sequence). Germline trimming cut 7 bases from V and 9 bases from J; bases unmatched to any gene: 7. This CDR3 has 14 amino acids. For the CDR3, the DNA is TGTGCCACCACCCGGGACAGGGCCCCTTCACCCCTCCACTTT. It encodes CATTRDRAPSPLHF.

This chain links TRBV24-1 with TRBJ1-1, with 9 bases lining up with TRBD1. Trimming cost V 8 bases and J 6 bases; bases outside gene matches: 3. CDR1 and CDR2 from the germline V gene are KGHDR and SFDVKD. This CDR3 contains 12 residues. CDR3 nucleotides: TGTGCCACCACAGACAGGGGGTCTGAAGCTTTCTTT. This translates into CATTDRGSEAFF.

This chain uses TRBV9 with TRBJ1-4, with TRBD1 as a possible D gene (6 bases). From germline, CDR1 is SGDLS and CDR2 YYNGEE. V lost 1 base and J lost 8, with 12 bases in between. The CDR3 runs 14 residues. CDR3 nucleotides: TGTGCCAGCAGCGTATCACAGGGAGGGGAAAAACTGTTTTTT. This codes for CASSVSQGGEKLFF.